These 25 T cell receptor beta chains came from one sample sequenced in a study of blood T cell repertoires in COVID-19. TCRdb keeps only in-frame clones here, not all; method: immunoSEQ multiplex PCR. The table records 130,000 or so clones, under 90% of them present only once. Sequencing used peripheral blood. The receptors stem from a woman aged 70 to 79 with acute or convalescent COVID-19.

The chain joins TRBV6-2 or TRBV6-3 to TRBJ2-5; 8 nucleotides align to TRBD1. CDR1 and CDR2 from the germline V gene are MNHEY and SVGEGT. The CDR3 is 16 residues long. V gave up 6 bases and J gave up 1 base; unmatched junction bases: 10. CDR3 residues: CASSPRTGQAQETQYF. Here the CDR3 DNA reads TGTGCCAGCAGCCCTAGGACAGGGCAGGCCCAAGAGACCCAGTACTTC.

J is TRBJ1-5 and V is TRBV5-1, with D maybe TRBD1 (5 bases). Germline lookup yields CDR1 SGHRS and CDR2 YFSETQ. V was cut by 3 bases and J by 4 bases, with 14 bases left in between. This CDR3 comprises 15 residues. CDR3 sequence reads: CASSSGTPRNQPQHF. DNA for the CDR3: TGCGCCAGCAGCTCAGGGACTCCGAGGAATCAGCCCCAGCATTTT.

The chain has TRBV6-2 or TRBV6-3 and TRBJ2-7; D might be TRBD2 (6 bases). The CDR3 has 17 residues. The germline V gene has CDR1 MNHEY and CDR2 SVGEGT. Between the trimmed V and J ends, which lost 4 bases and 1 base, there was a span of 20 bases. The CDR3 nucleotides read TGTGCCAGCAGTTTAACCCAAGGAGCGGGCGCTTCCTACGAGCAGTACTTC. Translated: CASSLTQGAGASYEQYF.

This clone was seen more than once but under ten times. The chain employs TRBV7-9 and TRBJ1-6; D is perhaps TRBD1 (5 bases). The CDR3 runs to 17 residues. The germline V and J ends were trimmed by 1 base and 0 bases, with 10 bases remaining between them. From germline, CDR1 is SEHNR and CDR2 FQNEAQ (reference sequence). CDR3 in DNA: TGTGCCAGCAGCTTAGGGGGCCCCACCTCCTATAATTCACCCCTCCACTTT. Protein sequence: CASSLGGPTSYNSPLHF.

In its sample, this clone was seen once. CDR3 in DNA: TGTGCCAGCACCCTTAGCGGATCTAGCACAGATACGCAGTATTTT. This translates into CASTLSGSSTDTQYF. This sequence joins TRBV7-2 and TRBJ2-3; tentatively, D is TRBD2 (6 bases). This CDR3 contains 15 residues. CDR1 is SGHTA, CDR2 FQGNSA, per germline. Trimming stripped 7 bases from V and 0 bases from J, with 14 bases between.

The chain links TRBV9 to TRBJ2-3, with no clear D. Germline V gene sequence: CDR1 SGDLS, CDR2 YYNGEE. Trimming pared 0 bases from V and 1 base from J, leaving 3 bases between. The CDR3 consists of 13 residues. The CDR3 loop reads CASSVVGTDTQYF. The DNA for the CDR3 is TGTGCCAGCAGCGTAGTCGGCACAGATACGCAGTATTTT.

The J gene is TRBJ2-1, the V gene TRBV7-9; 13 nucleotides agree with TRBD2. With V trimmed by 2 bases and J by 4 bases, 5 bases remained unmatched. CDR1 is SEHNR, CDR2 FQNEAQ, per germline (reference sequence). CDR3 length: 17 amino acids. DNA for the CDR3: TGTGCCAGCAGCTTAACACTAGCGGGGGGGCGGTACAATGAGCAGTTCTTC. Protein: CASSLTLAGGRYNEQFF.

The chain combines TRBV7-2 with TRBJ1-2; TRBD1 is a possible D gene (6 bases). This CDR3 has 17 amino acids. Germline V gene lookup returns CDR1 SGHTA and CDR2 FQGNSA. Trimming shortened V by 1 base and J by 6 bases, and 21 bases separated the two germline ends. The CDR3: CASSLGRIQGIGDGYTF. The DNA of the CDR3 is TGTGCCAGCAGCTTAGGTAGGATCCAGGGGATTGGAGATGGCTACACCTTC.

The rearrangement joins TRBV11-2 to TRBJ2-7; 10 bases map to TRBD1. Germline V gives CDR1 SGHAT, CDR2 FQNNGV. The ends lost 5 bases at V and 0 bases at J; junction bases unmatched: 13. The CDR3 has 18 residues. CDR3 region: CASSPTSRTGGSSYEQYF. CDR3 nucleotide sequence: TGTGCCAGCAGCCCTACCTCCCGGACAGGGGGGAGCTCCTACGAGCAGTACTTC. Looking up the rest from reference TRBV11-2 and TRBJ2-7 gives the full variable domain: EAGVAQSPRYKIIEKRQSVAFWCNPISGHATLYWYQQILGQGPKLLIQFQNNGVVDDSQLPKDRFSAERLKGVDSTLKIQPAKLEDSAVYLCASSPTSRTGGSSYEQYFGPGTRLTVT.

The V call is TRBV5-5, the J call TRBJ2-1; 9 bases align to TRBD1. The germline V gene encodes CDR1 SGHKS and CDR2 YYEKEE (reference sequence). Trimming took 3 bases from V and 1 from J; bases not matched to a gene: 5. CDR3 length: 16 amino acids. The CDR3 sequence: CASSSRTGESYNEQFF. The CDR3 coding sequence is TGTGCCAGCAGCTCGCGGACAGGGGAATCCTACAATGAGCAGTTCTTC.

The chain recombines TRBV5-4 with TRBJ2-7, with 9 bases identical to TRBD1. The CDR3 sequence is 14 residues long. V dropped 0 bases and J dropped 6; count of bases not matched to a gene: 4. The germline V gene encodes CDR1 SGHNT and CDR2 YYREEE (reference sequence). As DNA, the CDR3 is TGTGCCAGCAGCTTGGCGGACAGGGGTGGCGAGCAGTACGTC. It yields the protein CASSLADRGGEQYV.

In nucleotides, the CDR3 is TGCGCCAGCAGCCAAGAGTCTTTCAGGGGGGATCCTCGGCCCCAGCATTTT. Translated, it gives CASSQESFRGDPRPQHF. This chain uses TRBV4-3 with TRBJ1-5; 7 bases map to TRBD1. Per the germline V gene, CDR1 is LGHNA and CDR2 is YSLEER. V gave up 0 bases and J gave up 9 bases; unmatched junction bases: 14. This CDR3 spans 17 amino acids.

This clone was seen at least ten times. Other DNA sequences in the sample encode the same CDR3. V and J are TRBV7-3 and TRBJ2-5, with D possibly being TRBD2 (6 bases). Germline loops: CDR1 SGHTA, CDR2 FQGTGA. The CDR3 spans 15 residues. The V gene lost 0 bases and the J gene lost 0 bases, with 8 bases spanning the gap. Here the CDR3 reads CASSLTGGYQETQYF. The CDR3, as DNA: TGTGCCAGCAGCTTAACTGGGGGGTACCAAGAGACCCAGTACTTC. The full variable domain, with the rest looked up from reference TRBV7-3 and TRBJ2-5, is GAGVSQTPSNKVTEKGKYVELRCDPISGHTALYWYRQSLGQGPEFLIYFQGTGAADDSGLPNDRFFAVRPEGSVSTLKIQRTERGDSAVYLCASSLTGGYQETQYFGPGTRLLVL.

This chain uses TRBV12-3 or TRBV12-4 with TRBJ2-7; D possibly corresponds to TRBD1 (7 bases). The CDR3 is 13 amino acids. V dropped 5 bases and J dropped 3 bases, with 11 bases sitting between them. Here the CDR3 reads CASSLQGGYEQYV. CDR3 DNA sequence: TGTGCCAGCAGTCTTCAGGGGGGCTACGAGCAGTACGTC.

The V call is TRBV12-3 or TRBV12-4, the J call TRBJ1-1, with 7 bases matching TRBD1. V lost 3 bases to trimming and J lost 3 bases; unmatched junction nucleotides: 1. The CDR3 runs to 13 residues. Here the CDR3 DNA reads TGTGCCAGCAGTTTCCAGGGGGACACTGAAGCTTTCTTT. This translates into CASSFQGDTEAFF.

The rearrangement joins TRBV4-2 to TRBJ2-2, with a weak D call TRBD2 (5 bases). There are 16 residues in the CDR3. V gave up 0 bases and J gave up 2 bases, with 10 bases separating them. Germline CDR1 and CDR2: LGHNA and YNFKEQ. CDR3 nucleotides: TGTGCCAGCAGCCAAGAAGGAGGAGATAACACCGGGGAGCTGTTTTTT. Translation gives CASSQEGGDNTGELFF.

This clone appeared once. The chain is built from TRBV6-2 or TRBV6-3 and TRBJ1-2; a possible D gene is TRBD1 (5 bases). Germline V CDR1 and CDR2: MNHEY, SVGEGT. The CDR3 runs 15 residues. The ends were cut back, 0 bases at V and 2 bases at J, with 10 bases in the middle. CDR3 residues: CASSYSTGVNYGYTF. The DNA of the CDR3 is TGTGCCAGCAGTTACTCGACGGGGGTAAACTATGGCTACACCTTC.

The chain uses TRBV4-2 and TRBJ1-1, with TRBD1 matching over 9 bases. Looked up from germline, CDR1 is LGHNA and CDR2 is YNFKEQ. V was pared by 10 bases and J by 5 bases, with 8 bases of the junction left unmatched. CDR3 length: 13 amino acids. The CDR3 region is CATRDRVGTEAFF. CDR3 nucleotide sequence: TGTGCCACCAGGGACAGGGTGGGTACTGAAGCTTTCTTT.

This chain joins TRBV9 and TRBJ1-3; D might be TRBD1 (6 bases). Deletions cut 3 bases from V and 0 bases from J, with 10 bases between. The CDR3 has 15 residues. Germline V CDR1 and CDR2: SGDLS, YYNGEE. The CDR3 DNA is TGTGCCAGCAGCGAGGACAGTGACTCTGGAAACACCATATATTTT. Encoded protein: CASSEDSDSGNTIYF.

CDR3 loop: CASSKDRVSPLHF. The DNA for the CDR3 is TGTGCCAGCAGCAAGGACAGGGTTTCACCCCTCCACTTT. The rearrangement uses TRBV7-2 and TRBJ1-6; TRBD1 matches at 8 bases. The J segment lost 9 bases and the V segment lost 5 bases, leaving 3 bases of the junction unmatched. The CDR3 extends over 13 amino acids. CDR1 is SGHTA and CDR2 is FQGNSA in the germline V gene.

The J gene is TRBJ1-2, the V gene TRBV29-1, with a possible D match to TRBD1 (5 bases). Deletions cut 0 bases from V and 8 bases from J, with 19 bases between. CDR1 and CDR2 (germline): SQVTM, ANQGSEA. The CDR3 is made up of 15 amino acids. The CDR3 DNA reads as TGCAGCGTTGAAGATCGGGCAGGGATCGGATGGGGCTACACCTTC. Its protein is CSVEDRAGIGWGYTF.

CDR3 coding DNA: TGTGCCAGTAGTACCGAAGGTCGGGTTACGAACTATGGCTACACCTTC. This encodes CASSTEGRVTNYGYTF. V usage is TRBV19 and J usage is TRBJ1-2; D remains unclear. V gave up 4 bases and J gave up 2 bases, with 17 bases separating them. Germline CDR1 reads LNHDA; CDR2 reads SQIVND (reference sequence). The CDR3 spans 16 residues.

The chain recombines TRBV18 with TRBJ1-2; D is unclear. Trimming removed 6 bases at V and 5 bases at J, with 10 bases between. This CDR3 contains 12 residues. The V gene's germline CDR1 is KGHSH and CDR2 LQKENI. The CDR3 coding sequence is TGTGCCAGCTCTAGAGGAGGGTATGGCTACACCTTC. Protein product: CASSRGGYGYTF. Together with reference TRBV18 and TRBJ1-2, the CDR3 gives the full variable domain: NAGVMQNPRHLVRRRGQEARLRCSPMKGHSHVYWYRQLPEEGLKFMVYLQKENIIDESGMPKERFSAEFPKEGPSILRIQQVVRGDSAAYFCASSRGGYGYTFGSGTRLTVV.

This clone has just one count. The rearrangement uses TRBV27 and TRBJ1-2; 11 nucleotides agree with TRBD1. CDR1 and CDR2 from the germline V gene are MNHEY and SMNVEV (reference sequence). The CDR3 runs 15 residues. The V and J ends lost 4 bases and 5 bases, in that order; junction bases with no gene match: 6. The CDR3 coding sequence is TGTGCCAGCAGTTACGGACAGGGGGCACGGTATGGCTACACCTTC. Amino acids: CASSYGQGARYGYTF.

The V gene is TRBV19, the J gene TRBJ2-7; D gene ambiguous. This CDR3 is 13 amino acids long. Trimming shortened V by 4 bases and J by 6 bases, and 13 bases separated the two germline ends. Germline CDR1 reads LNHDA; CDR2 reads SQIVND (reference sequence). The CDR3 reads CASSTSRRAEQYF. In DNA form, the CDR3 reads TGTGCCAGTAGTACTTCGAGGAGAGCCGAGCAGTACTTC.